This TCR beta chain is from a study of blood T cell repertoires in COVID-19. Study-level information: COVID-19 samples from acute and convalescent phases originated in the United States, Italy and Spain. PBMCs, B-cell-depleted T cells, or T cells were the source of the cDNA or gDNA that made up the material.

V was trimmed by 5 bases and J by 3 bases, leaving 8 bases between them. The CDR3 is made up of 12 amino acids. The V gene's germline CDR1 is ENHRY and CDR2 SYGVKD. Method: immunoSEQ multiplex PCR; TCRdb's copy keeps in-frame clones and lacks some. This table has fewer than 350,000 clones, about nine tenths appearing once. Ages ranged from roughly 18 to 95 years, with residence in around 24 US areas. The sequenced sample consisted of PBMCs or T cells enriched from blood (not recorded which). This sequence joins TRBV10-3 and TRBJ2-7; tentatively, D is TRBD1 (5 bases). The receptor was derived from a woman between 40 and 50 years old with acute COVID-19. CDR3 DNA: TGTGCCATCAGTAGGCAGGGCTACGAGCAGTACTTC. Protein: CAISRQGYEQYF.